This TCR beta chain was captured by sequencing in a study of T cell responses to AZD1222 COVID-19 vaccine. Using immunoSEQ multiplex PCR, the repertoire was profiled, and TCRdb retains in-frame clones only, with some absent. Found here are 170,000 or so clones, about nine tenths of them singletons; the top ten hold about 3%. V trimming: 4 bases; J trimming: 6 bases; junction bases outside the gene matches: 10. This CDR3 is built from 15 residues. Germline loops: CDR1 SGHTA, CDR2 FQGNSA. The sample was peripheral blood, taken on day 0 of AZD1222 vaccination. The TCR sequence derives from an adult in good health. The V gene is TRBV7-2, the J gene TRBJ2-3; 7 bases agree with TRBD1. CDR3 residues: CASSSQGSGADTQYF. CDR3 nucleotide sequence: TGTGCCAGCAGCTCACAGGGGTCGGGTGCGGATACGCAGTATTTT.